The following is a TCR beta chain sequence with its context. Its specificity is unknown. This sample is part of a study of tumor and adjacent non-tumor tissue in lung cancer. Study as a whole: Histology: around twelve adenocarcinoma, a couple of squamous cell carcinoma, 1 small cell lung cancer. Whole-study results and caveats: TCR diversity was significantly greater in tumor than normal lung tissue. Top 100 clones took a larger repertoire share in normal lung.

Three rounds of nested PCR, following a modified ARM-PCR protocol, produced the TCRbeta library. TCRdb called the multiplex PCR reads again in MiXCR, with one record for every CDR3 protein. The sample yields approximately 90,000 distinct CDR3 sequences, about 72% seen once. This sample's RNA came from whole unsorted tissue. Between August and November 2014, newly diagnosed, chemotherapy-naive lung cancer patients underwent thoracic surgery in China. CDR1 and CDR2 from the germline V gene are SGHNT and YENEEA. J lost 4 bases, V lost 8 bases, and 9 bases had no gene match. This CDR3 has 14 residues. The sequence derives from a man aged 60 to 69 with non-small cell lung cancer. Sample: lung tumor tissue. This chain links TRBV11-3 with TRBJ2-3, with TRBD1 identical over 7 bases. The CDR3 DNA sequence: TGTGCCAGCTTAGAGGAAGACAGGGCAGATACGCAGTATTTT. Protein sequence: CASLEEDRADTQYF.